The next 18 T cell receptor beta chains were all read from a single sample in a study of blood T cell repertoires in COVID-19. Only in-frame clones appear in the TCRdb table, and some are missing; sequencing was by immunoSEQ multiplex PCR. Among some 190,000 clones listed, more than 70% were seen once. The sample was peripheral blood. Receptors originate from a human donor in a cohort sampled during active COVID-19.

The chain uses TRBV5-5 and TRBJ2-7; possibly TRBD2 for D (6 bases). This CDR3 spans 17 amino acids. Trimming took 2 bases from V and 7 from J, leaving 25 bases between them. Germline CDR1 SGHKS, CDR2 YYEKEE (reference sequence). CDR3 sequence: CASSFAFGRGGTLEQYF. The CDR3 DNA reads as TGTGCCAGCAGCTTTGCGTTCGGGCGGGGAGGTACTCTGGAGCAGTACTTC.

The V call is TRBV20-1, the J call TRBJ2-1, with D uncertain. The germline gives CDR1 DFQATT, CDR2 SNEGSKA (reference sequence). The CDR3 has 11 residues. V was trimmed by 3 bases and J by 5 bases, leaving 5 bases between them. The CDR3 sequence: CSARADNEQFF. The CDR3 DNA reads as TGCAGTGCTAGGGCTGACAATGAGCAGTTCTTC.

This clone was seen only a few times. The chain combines TRBV11-2 with TRBJ2-3; D unclear. The CDR3 consists of 13 residues. Germline CDR1 and CDR2: SGHAT and FQNNGV. Trimming took 5 bases from V and 5 from J, leaving 11 bases between them. Written as DNA, the CDR3 is TGTGCCAGCAGCCCGCAAATCGGAGATACGCAGTATTTT. The encoded protein is CASSPQIGDTQYF. Full variable domain (outside the CDR3, taken from reference TRBV11-2 and TRBJ2-3): EAGVAQSPRYKIIEKRQSVAFWCNPISGHATLYWYQQILGQGPKLLIQFQNNGVVDDSQLPKDRFSAERLKGVDSTLKIQPAKLEDSAVYLCASSPQIGDTQYFGPGTRLTVL.

This clone was detected once. The CDR3, as DNA: TGCGCCAGCAGCTTCCTCAGCTCCGGGACTTCCGGAAACACCATATATTTT. Translation: CASSFLSSGTSGNTIYF. The chain joins TRBV5-1 to TRBJ1-3; a possible D gene is TRBD1 (5 bases). The CDR3 consists of 17 residues. CDR1 and CDR2 from the germline V gene are SGHRS and YFSETQ. V lost 2 bases, J lost 4 bases, and 19 bases lay in between.

The rearrangement joins TRBV7-9 to TRBJ1-1; no clear D. V was clipped by 2 bases and J by 5 bases, with 6 bases between them. The CDR3 spans 12 residues. The germline CDR1 and CDR2 sequences are SEHNR and FQNEAQ (reference sequence). The CDR3 sequence: CASSLLETEAFF. The DNA of the CDR3 is TGTGCCAGCAGCTTATTAGAGACTGAAGCTTTCTTT. Full variable domain (rest looked up from reference TRBV7-9 and TRBJ1-1): DTGVSQNPRHKITKRGQNVTFRCDPISEHNRLYWYRQTLGQGPEFLTYFQNEAQLEKSRLLSDRFSAERPKGSFSTLEIQRTEQGDSAMYLCASSLLETEAFFGQGTRLTVV.

The chain uses TRBV19 and TRBJ2-7; possibly TRBD2 for D (6 bases). The germline V and J ends were trimmed by 3 bases and 7 bases, with 16 bases remaining between them. This CDR3 comprises 14 residues. The germline V gene encodes CDR1 LNHDA and CDR2 SQIVND (reference sequence). The CDR3 nucleotides are TGTGCCAGTAGTATTGTGGGGGGAATTGGGGAGCAGTACTTC. This gives the protein CASSIVGGIGEQYF.

The chain combines TRBV28 with TRBJ2-7, with 8 positions matching TRBD1. J lost 7 bases, V lost 8 bases, and 13 bases had no gene match. The CDR3 sequence is 14 residues long. Per the germline V gene, CDR1 is MDHEN and CDR2 is SYDVKM. CDR3 region: CASQTRDRRGEQYF. For the CDR3, the DNA is TGTGCCAGCCAGACGAGGGACAGGCGTGGAGAGCAGTACTTC.

The rearrangement links TRBV6-7 to TRBJ2-2; weak D call: TRBD2 (6 bases). TRBV6-7 is designated an ORF whose function remains uncertain. V was pared by 2 bases and J by 3 bases, with 13 bases between. This CDR3 comprises 16 residues. The CDR3: CASSYGQEGYTGELFF. The CDR3 DNA reads TGTGCCAGCAGTTACGGGCAGGAGGGGTACACCGGGGAGCTGTTTTTT.

V is TRBV19 and J is TRBJ1-4; possibly TRBD1 for D (5 bases). This CDR3 spans 14 amino acids. V was clipped by 2 bases and J by 5 bases, with 9 bases between them. Per germline, CDR1 LNHDA and CDR2 SQIVND (reference sequence). CDR3 protein: CASSIQTVNEKLFF. The DNA for the CDR3 is TGTGCCAGTAGTATACAGACAGTCAATGAAAAACTGTTTTTT. Drawing the rest from reference TRBV19 and TRBJ1-4, the complete variable domain is DGGITQSPKYLFRKEGQNVTLSCEQNLNHDAMYWYRQDPGQGLRLIYYSQIVNDFQKGDIAEGYSVSREKKESFPLTVTSAQKNPTAFYLCASSIQTVNEKLFFGSGTQLSVL.

The rearrangement uses TRBV28 and TRBJ2-2; TRBD1 might be the D (6 bases). The CDR3 has 13 residues. The germline CDR1 and CDR2 sequences are MDHEN and SYDVKM. V was clipped by 5 bases and J by 3 bases, with 7 bases between them. The CDR3 sequence: CASSRTDTGELFF. The DNA for the CDR3 is TGTGCCAGCAGTCGGACAGACACCGGGGAGCTGTTTTTT.

J is TRBJ2-6 and V is TRBV4-3, with D perhaps TRBD2 (5 bases). The CDR3 runs 18 residues. V was pared by 1 base and J by 2 bases, with 15 bases between. CDR1 is LGHNA and CDR2 is YSLEER in the germline V gene. The CDR3 reads CASSQASRFGTGANVLTF. The CDR3 DNA follows: TGCGCCAGCAGCCAAGCGTCAAGGTTCGGGACTGGGGCCAACGTCCTGACTTTC.

V usage is TRBV11-2 and J usage is TRBJ1-1; unclear D gene. Germline V gene data show CDR1 as SGHAT and CDR2 as FQNNGV. The germline V and J ends were trimmed by 3 bases and 7 bases, with 9 bases remaining between them. The CDR3 has 12 residues. Here the CDR3 DNA reads TGTGCCAGCAGCTTTTTAACGCGTGAAGCTTTCTTT. Its protein product is CASSFLTREAFF.

This clone was seen only once. The V and J genes are TRBV5-4 and TRBJ2-3, with TRBD2 identical over 13 bases. The CDR3 runs to 16 residues. From germline, CDR1 is SGHNT and CDR2 YYREEE (reference sequence). V was pared by 1 base and J by 5 bases, with 4 bases of the junction left unmatched. The CDR3 here is CASSLTSGGAQDTQYF. The CDR3 DNA is TGTGCCAGCAGCTTGACTAGCGGGGGGGCCCAAGATACGCAGTATTTT. The full variable domain, its missing parts supplied by reference TRBV5-4 and TRBJ2-3, is ETGVTQSPTHLIKTRGQQVTLRCSSQSGHNTVSWYQQALGQGPQFIFQYYREEENGRGNFPPRFSGLQFPNYSSELNVNALELDDSALYLCASSLTSGGAQDTQYFGPGTRLTVL.

The J gene is TRBJ2-1, the V gene TRBV3-1 (or the pseudogene TRBV3-2); 9 bases are a match to TRBD2. The germline CDR1 and CDR2 sequences are LGHDT and YNNKEL (reference sequence). This CDR3 has 18 residues. V lost 1 base and J lost 0; bases outside the gene matches: 7. The CDR3 DNA reads TGTGCCAGCAGCCAAGGACTCCCGGGACTAGCCTCCTACAATGAGCAGTTCTTC. Encoded protein: CASSQGLPGLASYNEQFF.

The chain combines TRBV27 with TRBJ1-1, with TRBD1 matching 7 bases. V lost 6 bases and J lost 6; bases outside the gene matches: 13. Germline V gene sequence: CDR1 MNHEY, CDR2 SMNVEV (reference sequence). This CDR3 spans 15 amino acids. This CDR3 reads CASSTGQIITAEAFF. As DNA, the CDR3 is TGTGCCAGCAGCACGGGACAGATTATTACCGCTGAAGCTTTCTTT.

V and J are TRBV5-4 and TRBJ2-5; D might be TRBD2 (6 bases). V was cut by 1 base and J by 3 bases, with 7 bases left in between. This CDR3 region has 13 residues. CDR1 SGHNT and CDR2 YYREEE come from the germline V gene (reference sequence). The CDR3 region is CASSLWGEETQYF. The CDR3 DNA follows: TGTGCCAGCAGCTTGTGGGGGGAAGAGACCCAGTACTTC. The complete variable domain, with remaining parts taken from reference TRBV5-4 and TRBJ2-5, reads ETGVTQSPTHLIKTRGQQVTLRCSSQSGHNTVSWYQQALGQGPQFIFQYYREEENGRGNFPPRFSGLQFPNYSSELNVNALELDDSALYLCASSLWGEETQYFGPGTRLLVL.

V and J are TRBV24-1 and TRBJ2-7; D ambiguous. CDR1 is KGHDR, CDR2 SFDVKD, per germline. The length of the CDR3 is 11 residues. Trimming removed 3 bases at V and 4 bases at J, with 3 bases between. DNA of the CDR3: TGTGCCACCAGTGATCTATACGAGCAGTACTTC. Protein: CATSDLYEQYF.

V gene TRBV12-3 or TRBV12-4 combines with J gene TRBJ1-1; a possible D gene is TRBD1 (6 bases). This CDR3 comprises 13 residues. Trimming stripped 6 bases from V and 9 bases from J, with 17 bases between. The CDR3 region is CASSISDSFKAFF. CDR3 coding DNA: TGTGCCAGCAGCATTTCGGACAGTTTTAAAGCTTTCTTT.